The T cell receptor (beta chain) described here comes from a study of control samples from healthy donors and cancer patients. The repertoire was sequenced with immunoSEQ multiplex PCR; TCRdb's copy has only in-frame clones and lacks some. The sample records about 120,000 clones, about 92% being singletons. The CDR3 consists of 16 residues. The source material was PBMCs. This clonotype originated in an elderly man with head and neck cancer. The chain carries TRBV21-1 and TRBJ2-3. TRBV21-1 is annotated as a pseudogene. CDR3 DNA sequence: TGTGCCAGCAGCAACCGTAGGGGGGCCAGGTTAGATACGCAGTATTTT. Its translation is CASSNRRGARLDTQYF.